What follows are 27 T cell receptor beta chains derived from one specimen sequenced in a study of T cells and copy number aberrations in small-cell lung cancer. Sequencing used immunoSEQ multiplex PCR; TCRdb keeps in-frame clones, though not all of them. The repertoire holds 350 to 400 clones, with 85% to 95% as singletons. The specimen was tumor tissue. The receptors were gathered from a man in his 70s with small cell lung cancer.

This clone appeared a single time. This chain joins TRBV5-1 and TRBJ1-2; TRBD1 might be the D (5 bases). Trimming cost V 4 bases and J 5 bases, with 18 bases left between them. Germline lookup yields CDR1 SGHRS and CDR2 YFSETQ. This CDR3 is built from 15 residues. CDR3 protein: CASSADHGGGYGYTF. CDR3 DNA: TGCGCCAGCAGCGCCGACCATGGTGGGGGTTATGGCTACACCTTC.

The rearrangement links TRBV5-1 to TRBJ2-1; the D gene could be TRBD1 or TRBD2 (5 bases each). The germline gives CDR1 SGHRS, CDR2 YFSETQ. This CDR3 is 16 amino acids long. V gave up 4 bases and J gave up 0 bases, with 14 bases separating them. CDR3 residues: CASSPQYGGSYNEQFF. The CDR3, as DNA: TGCGCCAGCAGCCCCCAGTATGGGGGCTCCTACAATGAGCAGTTCTTC. Looking up the rest from reference TRBV5-1 and TRBJ2-1 gives the full variable domain: KAGVTQTPRYLIKTRGQQVTLSCSPISGHRSVSWYQQTPGQGLQFLFEYFSETQRNKGNFPGRFSGRQFSNSRSEMNVSTLELGDSALYLCASSPQYGGSYNEQFFGPGTRLTVL.

The chain uses TRBV30 and TRBJ2-4; no firm D call. CDR3 length: 13 residues. Germline-derived CDR1 and CDR2 are GTSNPN and SVGIG (reference sequence). V was shortened by 1 base and J by 7 bases, with 11 bases between the two germline ends. Written as DNA, the CDR3 is TGTGCCTGGAGTGAGGTGGCACACAACATTCAGTACTTC. Translating it yields CAWSEVAHNIQYF. Together with reference TRBV30 and TRBJ2-4, the CDR3 gives the full variable domain: SQTIHQWPATLVQPVGSPLSLECTVEGTSNPNLYWYRQAAGRGLQLLFYSVGIGQISSEVPQNLSASRPQDRQFILSSKKLLLSDSGFYLCAWSEVAHNIQYFGAGTRLSVL.

The CDR3 nucleotides are TGTGCCAGCAGCTTGGAGTGGATTACCACTGAAGCTTTCTTT. Amino acid sequence: CASSLEWITTEAFF. This rearrangement joins TRBV5-6 to TRBJ1-1; D not resolved. CDR3 length equals 14 residues. From germline, CDR1 is SGHDT and CDR2 YYEEEE. The V gene lost 0 bases and the J gene lost 4 bases, with 10 bases spanning the gap.

This clone is a singleton in its sample. The chain has TRBV6-5 and TRBJ1-6; D gene uncertain. Trimming cost V 2 bases and J 9 bases, with 8 bases left between them. Germline V gives CDR1 MNHEY, CDR2 SVGAGI. This CDR3 is 13 amino acids long. The CDR3 region is CASSYNSFSPLHF. The CDR3 bases are TGTGCCAGCAGTTACAACAGCTTTTCACCCCTCCACTTT.

The V gene is TRBV2, the J gene TRBJ2-5; no definite D call. Germline CDR1 is SNHLY and CDR2 is FYNNEI. V lost 4 bases to trimming and J lost 5 bases, with 8 bases between them. The CDR3 consists of 12 residues. CDR3 sequence: CASSVRWETQYF. The DNA for the CDR3 is TGTGCCAGCAGTGTTAGGTGGGAGACCCAGTACTTC.

The chain has TRBV30 and TRBJ2-7, with D uncertain. Germline V gene data show CDR1 as GTSNPN and CDR2 as SVGIG (reference sequence). This CDR3 region has 11 residues. Trimming took off 4 bases at V and 1 base at J, with 5 bases between the two ends. As DNA, the CDR3 is TGTGCCTGGACTGAGTCCTACGAGCAGTACTTC. Protein product: CAWTESYEQYF.

The rearrangement links TRBV7-8 to TRBJ2-5; 8 nucleotides agree with TRBD1. The CDR3 totals 13 residues. Looked up from germline, CDR1 is SGHVS and CDR2 is FQNEAQ. The J segment lost 4 bases and the V segment lost 4 bases, leaving 2 bases of the junction unmatched. CDR3 region: CASSSDRGETQYF. The CDR3 bases are TGTGCCAGCAGCTCCGACAGGGGAGAGACCCAGTACTTC.

The V gene is TRBV11-2, the J gene TRBJ2-1; maybe TRBD1 (6 bases). The germline V gene encodes CDR1 SGHAT and CDR2 FQNNGV. This CDR3 has 16 amino acids. V gave up 3 bases and J gave up 6 bases, with 18 bases separating them. CDR3 protein: CASSLGAQRVGNEQFF. CDR3 bases: TGTGCCAGCAGCTTGGGGGCTCAGAGGGTCGGCAATGAGCAGTTCTTC. Complete variable domain (other parts from reference TRBV11-2 and TRBJ2-1): EAGVAQSPRYKIIEKRQSVAFWCNPISGHATLYWYQQILGQGPKLLIQFQNNGVVDDSQLPKDRFSAERLKGVDSTLKIQPAKLEDSAVYLCASSLGAQRVGNEQFFGPGTRLTVL.

Of note for this clone: One junction end does not reproduce the germline sequence, and a read error may be involved. The chain recombines TRBV11-2 with TRBJ2-7; no reliable D call. Germline-derived CDR1 and CDR2 are SGHAT and FQNNGV. This CDR3 contains 14 residues. The CDR3 DNA reads TGTGCCAGCATCTTATTCCCAGGCACCTACGAGCAGTACTTC. It yields the protein CASILFPGTYEQYF.

The table lists this clone with a count of one. The chain recombines TRBV25-1 with TRBJ1-6, with D unresolved. The V gene's germline CDR1 is MGHDK and CDR2 SYGVNS. The V gene lost 4 bases and the J gene lost 0 bases, with 7 bases spanning the gap. The CDR3 extends over 15 amino acids. The CDR3 reads CASSGPSSYNSPLHF. CDR3 DNA: TGTGCCAGCAGTGGACCGAGCTCCTATAATTCACCCCTCCACTTT.

V usage is TRBV5-1 and J usage is TRBJ2-6; 7 bases line up with TRBD2. Looked up from germline, CDR1 is SGHRS and CDR2 is YFSETQ. CDR3 length equals 16 residues. J lost 3 bases, V lost 6 bases, and 9 bases had no gene match. The CDR3 DNA reads TGCGCCAGCACCTCGGGGGGAGGATTTGGGGCCAACGTCCTGACTTTC. Its translation: CASTSGGGFGANVLTF.

The chain joins TRBV30 to TRBJ1-5; D might be TRBD1 (5 bases). Per germline, CDR1 GTSNPN and CDR2 SVGIG (reference sequence). The ends were cut back, 1 base at V and 0 bases at J, with 10 bases in the middle. This CDR3 spans 15 amino acids. CDR3 amino acids: CAWSASGASNQPQHF. For the CDR3, the DNA is TGTGCCTGGAGTGCCTCCGGGGCTAGCAATCAGCCCCAGCATTTT.

This clone was seen just once. The rearrangement joins TRBV25-1 to TRBJ2-7; D may correspond to TRBD1 or TRBD2 (5 bases each). The germline V gene has CDR1 MGHDK and CDR2 SYGVNS. With 3 bases removed from V and 6 bases from J, the gap between germline ends came to 18 bases. The CDR3 is 15 residues long. CDR3 residues: CASSDPGTSAGEQYF. CDR3 in DNA: TGTGCCAGCAGTGATCCCGGGACCTCGGCGGGCGAGCAGTACTTC.

This chain uses TRBV5-5 with TRBJ1-5; D remains ambiguous. The V gene's germline CDR1 is SGHKS and CDR2 YYEKEE (reference sequence). Trimming took off 0 bases at V and 13 bases at J, with 11 bases between the two ends. The CDR3 length is 12 residues. The CDR3 nucleotides are TGTGCCAGCAGCTTGGATTTCATGTCTCAGCATTTT. Its protein product is CASSLDFMSQHF.

This clone appeared a single time. This chain joins TRBV4-2 and TRBJ1-3; possible D gene TRBD1, 6 bases. CDR1 and CDR2 from the germline V gene are LGHNA and YNFKEQ. The V end was cut by 0 bases, the J end by 4 bases, with 13 bases between. CDR3 length: 16 amino acids. The CDR3 reads CASSQEAGAAGNTIYF. The CDR3 DNA is TGTGCCAGCAGCCAAGAAGCAGGGGCGGCGGGAAACACCATATATTTT.

V and J are TRBV30 and TRBJ1-1, with unresolved D. CDR1 and CDR2 (germline): GTSNPN, SVGIG (reference sequence). Trimming removed 3 bases from V and 6 bases from J, with 14 bases in between. There are 13 residues in the CDR3. The CDR3 region is CAWSRAPIAEAFF. CDR3 sequence (DNA): TGTGCCTGGAGCCGAGCGCCAATCGCTGAAGCTTTCTTT. Full variable domain (outside the CDR3, taken from reference TRBV30 and TRBJ1-1): SQTIHQWPATLVQPVGSPLSLECTVEGTSNPNLYWYRQAAGRGLQLLFYSVGIGQISSEVPQNLSASRPQDRQFILSSKKLLLSDSGFYLCAWSRAPIAEAFFGQGTRLTVV.

The J gene is TRBJ1-1, the V gene TRBV9; D not resolved. The CDR3 has 14 residues. Trimming pared 0 bases from V and 0 bases from J, leaving 6 bases between. The germline V gene encodes CDR1 SGDLS and CDR2 YYNGEE. CDR3 residues: CASSVDSLNTEAFF. In DNA form, the CDR3 reads TGTGCCAGCAGCGTAGACAGTTTGAACACTGAAGCTTTCTTT.

The chain uses TRBV6-5 and TRBJ1-3; D might be TRBD1 (5 bases). CDR3 size: 15 residues. Germline CDR1 and CDR2: MNHEY and SVGAGI. V dropped 2 bases and J dropped 8 bases, with 16 bases sitting between them. The CDR3 nucleotides read TGTGCCAGCAGTTACCTGGGGCAGTCCGGGGACACCATATATTTT. This translates into CASSYLGQSGDTIYF.

In its sample, this clone was seen once. The rearrangement joins TRBV6-5 to TRBJ1-1; no firm D call. The CDR3 contains 15 residues. Germline loops: CDR1 MNHEY, CDR2 SVGAGI. The ends were cut back, 2 bases at V and 2 bases at J, with 12 bases in the middle. CDR3 nucleotides: TGTGCCAGCAGTTACCCCAACCGACACAACACTGAAGCTTTCTTT. Translation gives CASSYPNRHNTEAFF.

The chain couples TRBV6-9 to TRBJ2-7, with 14 bases fitting TRBD2. Looked up from germline, CDR1 is MNHGY and CDR2 is SVAAGI. Unmatched junction bases numbered 17, after V lost 5 bases and J lost 2 bases. This CDR3 spans 20 amino acids. The CDR3 region is CASSPQTVGLAGDDPYEQYF. The CDR3 DNA reads TGTGCCAGCAGTCCCCAGACCGTGGGACTAGCGGGAGATGACCCCTACGAGCAGTACTTC.

The chain employs TRBV27 and TRBJ1-5; the match to TRBD1 covers 7 bases. J was trimmed by 6 bases and V by 5 bases; bases with no gene match: 7. The germline V gene has CDR1 MNHEY and CDR2 SMNVEV (reference sequence). CDR3 size: 14 residues. The CDR3 coding sequence is TGTGCCAGCAGTCCCGGACAGGTCGGTCAGCCCCAGCATTTT. It codes for CASSPGQVGQPQHF.

The rearrangement links TRBV30 to TRBJ1-2; 11 bases align to TRBD1. The ends lost 4 bases at V and 8 bases at J; junction bases unmatched: 6. Germline values: CDR1 GTSNPN, CDR2 SVGIG (reference sequence). The CDR3 covers 13 residues. The CDR3 DNA follows: TGTGCCTGGAAGGGACAGGGGGAATCCGGCTACACCTTC. It encodes CAWKGQGESGYTF.

The table lists this clone with a count of one. This chain uses TRBV6-6 with TRBJ2-2; TRBD1 aligns across 8 bases. The CDR3 runs 16 residues. Germline-derived CDR1 and CDR2 are MNHNY and SVGAGI (reference sequence). V trimming: 5 bases; J trimming: 1 base; junction bases outside the gene matches: 6. In DNA form, the CDR3 reads TGTGCCAGCAGTCCCCAGGGGGCAGGGAACACCGGGGAGCTGTTTTTT. It encodes CASSPQGAGNTGELFF.

The J gene is TRBJ2-7, the V gene TRBV30; 10 bases map to TRBD1. After removal of 5 bases from V and 7 bases from J, the junction contained 14 bases not matched to a gene. CDR1 is GTSNPN and CDR2 is SVGIG in the germline V gene (reference sequence). The CDR3 consists of 15 residues. CDR3: CAWRPWDRGSEEQYV. As DNA, the CDR3 is TGTGCCTGGCGGCCTTGGGACAGGGGATCGGAAGAGCAGTACGTC.

This clone was seen just once. This rearrangement joins TRBV6-4 to TRBJ1-2, with D tentatively TRBD1 (5 bases). V lost 3 bases and J 8 bases, leaving 13 bases between the germline ends. Germline V gene lookup returns CDR1 MRHNA and CDR2 SNTAGT. The CDR3 is made up of 13 amino acids. The CDR3 sequence: CASSEEAGFGYTF. The DNA for the CDR3 is TGTGCCAGCAGTGAAGAGGCAGGGTTCGGCTACACCTTC.

The genes are TRBV28 and TRBJ1-2; TRBD1 matches at 7 bases. The CDR3 totals 13 residues. The V gene's germline CDR1 is MDHEN and CDR2 SYDVKM. The V and J ends lost 1 base and 6 bases, in that order; junction bases with no gene match: 2. The CDR3 nucleotides read TGTGCCAGCAGTTTATCCGACAGGGATGGCTACACCTTC. It specifies CASSLSDRDGYTF.